This T cell receptor (beta chain) stems from a study of cytomegalovirus exposure and HLA in healthy donors. The study's findings and limits: In an earlier analysis, in under 700 donors, most V segments appeared productive either ~87% or ~30% of the time. In vitro experiments confirmed that a few CMV-associated chains were specific for CMV antigens.

Points on this clone: The antigen is not known. One end of the junction is discordant with germline, which a read error may explain.

The donors gave bone marrow, and they were healthy. The study ran its PCR with 60 Vbeta and 13 Jbeta primers. Authors' data handling: In a later analysis, approximately 80 million unique TCR beta chains included roughly 11 million shared by two or more donors. Here immunoSEQ multiplex PCR was the method, and the copy in TCRdb shows in-frame clones only, minus some. That table supplies the V and J calls and clone size; D and trimming were determined from the DNA. The specimen's table records 75,000 to 95,000 clones. CDR1 is SSHAT, CDR2 FNYEAQ, per germline (reference sequence). There are 15 residues in the CDR3.

The chain couples TRBV7-7 to TRBJ2-5; 9 nucleotides align to TRBD1. The receptor was isolated from a woman aged 60-70 years in good health and CMV-seronegative. Material for sequencing was PBMCs. The CDR3 loop is CASSPGTGSLGTQYF. The CDR3 DNA sequence: TGTGCTAGCAGCCCCGGGACAGGGTCTTTGGGGACCCAGTACTTC.